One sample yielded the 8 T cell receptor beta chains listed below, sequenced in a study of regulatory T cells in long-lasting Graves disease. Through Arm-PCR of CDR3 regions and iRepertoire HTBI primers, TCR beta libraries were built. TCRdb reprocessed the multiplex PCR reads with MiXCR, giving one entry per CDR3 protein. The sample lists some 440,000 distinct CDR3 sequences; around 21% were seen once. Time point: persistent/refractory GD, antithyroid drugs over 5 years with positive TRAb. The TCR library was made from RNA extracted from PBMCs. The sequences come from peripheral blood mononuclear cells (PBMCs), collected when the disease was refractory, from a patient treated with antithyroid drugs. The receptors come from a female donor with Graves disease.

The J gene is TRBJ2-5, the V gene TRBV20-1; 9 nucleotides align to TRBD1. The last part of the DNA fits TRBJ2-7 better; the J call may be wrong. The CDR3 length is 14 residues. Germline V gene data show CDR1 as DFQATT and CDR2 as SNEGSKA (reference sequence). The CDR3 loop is CSATGQGNSYEQYF. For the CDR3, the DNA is TGCAGTGCTACTGGACAGGGGAACTCCTACGAGCAGTACTTC.

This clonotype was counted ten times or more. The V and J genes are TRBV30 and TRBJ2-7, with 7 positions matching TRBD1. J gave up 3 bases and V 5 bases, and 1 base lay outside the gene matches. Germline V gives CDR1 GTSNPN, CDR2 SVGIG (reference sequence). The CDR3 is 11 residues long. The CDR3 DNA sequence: TGTGCCTGGGGGACAGACTACGAGCAGTACTTC. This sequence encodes CAWGTDYEQYF.

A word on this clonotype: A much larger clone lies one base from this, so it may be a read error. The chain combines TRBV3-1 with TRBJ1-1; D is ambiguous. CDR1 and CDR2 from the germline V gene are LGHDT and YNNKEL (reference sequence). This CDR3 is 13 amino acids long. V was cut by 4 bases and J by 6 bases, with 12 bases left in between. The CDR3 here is CASSLEPQAEAFF. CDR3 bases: TGTGCCAGCAGCCTCGAACCTCAGGCTGAAGCTTTCTTT.

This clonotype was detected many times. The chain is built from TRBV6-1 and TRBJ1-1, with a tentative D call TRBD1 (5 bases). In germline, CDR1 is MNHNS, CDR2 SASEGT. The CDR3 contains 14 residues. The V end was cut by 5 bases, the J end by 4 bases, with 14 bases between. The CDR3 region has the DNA TGTGCCAGCAGTATTCAGGGTTTAACCACTGAAGCTTTCTTT. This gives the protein CASSIQGLTTEAFF.

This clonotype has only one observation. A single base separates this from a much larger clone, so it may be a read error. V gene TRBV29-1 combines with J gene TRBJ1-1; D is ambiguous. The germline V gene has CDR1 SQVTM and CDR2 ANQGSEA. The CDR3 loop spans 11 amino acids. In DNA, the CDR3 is TGCGGCGTTACCCCGAACACTGAAGCTTTCTTT. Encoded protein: CGVTPNTEAFF.

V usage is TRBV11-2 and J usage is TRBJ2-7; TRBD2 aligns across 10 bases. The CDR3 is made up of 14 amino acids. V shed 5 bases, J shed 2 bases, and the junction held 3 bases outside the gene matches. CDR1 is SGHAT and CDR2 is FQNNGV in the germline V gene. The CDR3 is CASSGGTSAYEQYF. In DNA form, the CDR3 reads TGTGCCAGCAGCGGGGGGACTAGCGCCTACGAGCAGTACTTC.

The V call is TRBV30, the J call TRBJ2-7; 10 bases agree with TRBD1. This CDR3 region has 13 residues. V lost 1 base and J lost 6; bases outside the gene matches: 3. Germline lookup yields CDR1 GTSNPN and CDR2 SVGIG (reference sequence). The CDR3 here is CAWSEGTGAEQYF. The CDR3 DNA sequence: TGTGCCTGGAGTGAGGGGACAGGGGCCGAGCAGTACTTC.

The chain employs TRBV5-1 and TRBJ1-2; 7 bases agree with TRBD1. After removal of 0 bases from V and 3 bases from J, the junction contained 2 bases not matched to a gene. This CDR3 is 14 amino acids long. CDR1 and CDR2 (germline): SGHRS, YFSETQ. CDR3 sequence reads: CASSLVGTDYGYTF. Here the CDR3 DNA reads TGCGCCAGCAGCTTGGTGGGGACAGACTATGGCTACACCTTC.